The TCR beta chain under discussion was sequenced for a study of cytomegalovirus exposure and HLA in healthy donors. Study-wide background: From about 170 million T cells, an earlier analysis saw 110 million or so unique TCR beta sequences. Study findings and constraints: Most likely, a cluster of highly shared sequence variants arose as a sequencing artifact.

The CDR3 length is 13 residues. CDR1 MNHEY and CDR2 SMNVEV come from the germline V gene (reference sequence). V gave up 5 bases and J gave up 4 bases; unmatched junction bases: 4. Concerning this clone: Its antigen is not known.

It was with 60 Vbeta and 13 Jbeta primers that the PCR ran. The table came from immunoSEQ multiplex PCR; TCRdb's copy has only in-frame clones and leaves some out. The sample contains more than 95,000 clones, about a tenth of which appear only once. This clonotype originated in a middle-aged man in good health and CMV-seropositive. The chain has TRBV27 and TRBJ2-7; the match to TRBD2 covers 8 bases. Material for sequencing was PBMCs. The chain's CDR3 is CASSTRGGYEQYF. The CDR3 nucleotides read TGTGCCAGCAGTACCCGGGGGGGTTACGAGCAGTACTTC.